These 27 T cell receptor beta chains were all obtained from the same sample, sequenced in a study of identical twins. TCRdb reprocessed the 5' RACE reads via MiXCR and lists one record per CDR3 protein. The table lists roughly 1,500,000 distinct CDR3 sequences, 25% to 35% of them singletons. The sample was cord blood. The receptors originated from a newborn girl in good health.

This clonotype was observed at least ten times. The V call is TRBV29-1, the J call TRBJ2-3; 7 nucleotides align to TRBD1. This CDR3 spans 14 amino acids. Unmatched junction bases numbered 10, after V lost 6 bases and J lost 4 bases. CDR1 is SQVTM and CDR2 is ANQGSEA in the germline V gene. The CDR3 DNA reads TGCAGCGTCGCCGTAGGGCAGGGGGCAGATACGCAGTATTTT. This translates into CSVAVGQGADTQYF.

V usage is TRBV3-1 and J usage is TRBJ2-5, with 12 bases matching TRBD2. The J call may be in error: the DNA end matches TRBJ2-7 better. This CDR3 is built from 17 residues. Germline V lookup: CDR1 LGHDT, CDR2 YNNKEL (reference sequence). This CDR3 is CASSQDRLAGEVDEQYF. The CDR3 bases are TGTGCCAGCAGCCAAGATAGACTAGCGGGAGAGGTGGACGAGCAGTACTTC.

J is TRBJ1-2 and V is TRBV6-2 or TRBV6-3; TRBD1 matches at 8 bases. The CDR3 loop spans 17 amino acids. Germline V lookup: CDR1 MNHEY, CDR2 SVGEGT. The V gene end was trimmed by 6 bases and the J gene end by 5 bases; junction bases not matched to a gene: 17. The CDR3 bases are TGTGCCAGCAGCCGAGGACAGGGCACCACCCGAGTATATGGCTACACCTTC. Amino acid sequence: CASSRGQGTTRVYGYTF.

The CDR3 nucleotides read TGTGCCAGCAGTTCGACTAGAGGTAACTACGAGCAGTACTTC. This gives the protein CASSSTRGNYEQYF. The genes are TRBV28 and TRBJ2-7; TRBD2 might be the D (6 bases). The CDR3 is 14 residues long. The germline gives CDR1 MDHEN, CDR2 SYDVKM. V lost 4 bases to trimming and J lost 3 bases, with 13 bases between them.

The J gene is TRBJ1-5, the V gene TRBV24-1; D is perhaps TRBD1 (6 bases). The V gene lost 7 bases and the J gene lost 4 bases, with 19 bases spanning the gap. The germline V gene has CDR1 KGHDR and CDR2 SFDVKD. This CDR3 has 16 amino acids. The CDR3 here is CATSESAGHPNQPQHF. Written as DNA, the CDR3 is TGTGCCACCAGCGAGAGCGCGGGACACCCAAATCAGCCCCAGCATTTT.

The V call is TRBV24-1, the J call TRBJ1-5; a possible D gene is TRBD1 (6 bases). Deletions cut 5 bases from V and 8 bases from J, with 15 bases between. The CDR3 length is 14 residues. Germline values: CDR1 KGHDR, CDR2 SFDVKD. CDR3 DNA sequence: TGTGCCACCAGTGCCATGGGGGCGATAGAGCCCCAGCATTTT. Its protein is CATSAMGAIEPQHF.

This clonotype was recorded only once. This chain joins TRBV10-3 and TRBJ2-7; TRBD2 matches 9 bases. Germline CDR1 and CDR2: ENHRY and SYGVKD. The V gene end was trimmed by 2 bases and the J gene end by 0 bases; junction bases not matched to a gene: 2. The CDR3 consists of 15 residues. The DNA for the CDR3 is TGTGCCATCAGTGAGCGGCGGGAGGGCTCCTACGAGCAGTACTTC. Encoded protein: CAISERREGSYEQYF.

Notes on this clonotype: One end of the junction is discordant with germline, which a read error may explain. The chain recombines TRBV10-3 with TRBJ1-2; 12 bases line up with TRBD1. This CDR3 has 13 amino acids. Germline assignment: CDR1 ENHRY and CDR2 SYGVKD. CDR3 amino acids: CSISGTGGRGYTF. CDR3 sequence (DNA): TGTTCCATCAGCGGGACAGGGGGCCGGGGCTACACCTTC.

The V gene is TRBV12-3 or TRBV12-4, the J gene TRBJ2-5, with 11 nucleotides matching TRBD2. The length of the CDR3 is 20 residues. With V trimmed by 5 bases and J by 1 base, 18 bases remained unmatched. The CDR3 nucleotides are TGTGCCAGCAGTAGCATAGGTGGCACTAGCGGGAGAGAGGGCCAAGAGACCCAGTACTTC. Encoded protein: CASSSIGGTSGREGQETQYF.

With regard to this clonotype: The junction shows a germline mismatch at one end, possibly a read error. This chain links TRBV11-2 with TRBJ2-1, with D possibly TRBD2 on 6 matching bases. Germline-derived CDR1 and CDR2 are SGHAT and FQNNGV. The CDR3 spans 15 residues. The CDR3 reads CACSRNGGSYNEQFF. The DNA for the CDR3 is TGTGCCTGCAGCAGAAACGGGGGCTCCTACAATGAGCAGTTCTTC.

The chain has TRBV4-1 and TRBJ2-2; 9 bases are a match to TRBD2. The germline V gene has CDR1 MGHRA and CDR2 YSYEKL. The CDR3 is 18 residues long. Trimming took 3 bases from V and 1 from J; bases not matched to a gene: 9. The CDR3 sequence: CASSHTTTSGQNTGELFF. CDR3 DNA sequence: TGCGCCAGCAGCCATACTACTACTAGCGGGCAGAACACCGGGGAGCTGTTTTTT.

This clonotype was counted a single time. One base away lies a much larger clone, so this may be a sequencing read error. This chain connects TRBV20-1 to TRBJ2-1; D call uncertain. Gene TRBJ2-7 matches the end of the DNA better, so the J call may be wrong. Germline V CDR1 and CDR2: DFQATT, SNEGSKA (reference sequence). CDR3 length: 15 residues. DNA of the CDR3: TGCAGTGTGACACTTCTCCCCATTACTTACAATGAGCAGTACTTC. Its translation: CSVTLLPITYNEQYF.

In this sample, this clonotype turned up a few times. V gene TRBV27 combines with J gene TRBJ2-5; possible D gene TRBD2, 6 bases. Germline lookup yields CDR1 MNHEY and CDR2 SMNVEV (reference sequence). The CDR3 has 16 amino acids. V lost 1 base, J lost 8 bases, and 20 bases lay in between. CDR3 protein: CASSLFFGTPVETQYF. The CDR3 region has the DNA TGTGCCAGCAGTTTATTCTTCGGGACTCCGGTAGAAACCCAGTACTTC.

J is TRBJ2-1 and V is TRBV12-3 or TRBV12-4; 9 nucleotides match TRBD2. The V segment lost 7 bases and the J segment 5 bases; nucleotides outside the gene matches: 9. This CDR3 is 15 amino acids long. The CDR3 DNA is TGTGCCAGCACCCCAGCGGGAGGCTTCGACAATGAGCAGTTCTTC. Translation: CASTPAGGFDNEQFF.

This chain joins TRBV28 and TRBJ1-5, with D tentatively TRBD1 (5 bases). Trimming left V 2 bases short and J 5 bases short, with 13 bases between. This CDR3 region has 15 residues. From germline, CDR1 is MDHEN and CDR2 SYDVKM. This chain's CDR3 is CASSLNNRYDQPQHF. CDR3 bases: TGTGCCAGCAGTTTAAATAACAGGTACGATCAGCCCCAGCATTTT.

This chain uses TRBV28 with TRBJ2-7, with 9 bases fitting TRBD2. The ends lost 3 bases at V and 3 bases at J; junction bases unmatched: 9. The CDR3 has 16 residues. Germline loops: CDR1 MDHEN, CDR2 SYDVKM. As DNA, the CDR3 is TGTGCCAGCAGTTTGGTAGGGGGTAGCGGGAGCTACGAGCAGTACTTC. As protein: CASSLVGGSGSYEQYF.

The gene calls are TRBV20-1 and TRBJ1-5; D is uncertain. CDR3 length equals 14 residues. The V gene's germline CDR1 is DFQATT and CDR2 SNEGSKA (reference sequence). V was trimmed by 1 base and J by 8 bases, leaving 15 bases between them. CDR3 in DNA: TGCAGTGCTAGAGGTGCGCTCAGTGTCAAGCCCCAGCATTTT. This sequence encodes CSARGALSVKPQHF.

Notes on this clonotype: At one boundary the junction diverges from the germline segment, which might be a read error. This chain connects TRBV13 to TRBJ2-7; perhaps D is TRBD1 or TRBD2 (6 bases each). Germline values: CDR1 PRHDT, CDR2 FYEKMQ (reference sequence). The CDR3 has 16 amino acids. The CDR3 coding sequence is TGTGCCAGCAGCCTAGGAGTGGGGGGCTTCTCCTACGAGCAGTACTTC. This codes for CASSLGVGGFSYEQYF.

The chain is built from TRBV27 and TRBJ2-3, with D perhaps TRBD1 (6 bases). The CDR3 extends over 17 amino acids. Deletions cut 5 bases from V and 3 bases from J, with 21 bases between. The germline gives CDR1 MNHEY, CDR2 SMNVEV (reference sequence). CDR3 nucleotide sequence: TGTGCCAGCAGTACGTTTGCCCGGGACATAGTAACAGATACGCAGTATTTT. Translation gives CASSTFARDIVTDTQYF.

This clonotype has more than one count but fewer than ten. The CDR3 here is CAIRRTSSSYEQYF. For the CDR3, the DNA is TGTGCCATCCGAAGGACATCGAGCTCCTACGAGCAGTACTTC. The chain uses TRBV28 and TRBJ2-7; the D gene is possibly TRBD1 (5 bases). V was trimmed by 10 bases and J by 0 bases, leaving 16 bases between them. Germline lookup yields CDR1 MDHEN and CDR2 SYDVKM. CDR3 length: 14 amino acids.

CDR3 region: CASRINGITWDIEHTQHF. In DNA form, the CDR3 reads TGTGCCAGTAGGATAAACGGGATTACCTGGGACATTGAGCATACCCAGCATTTT. The V call is TRBV19, the J call TRBJ1-5; tentatively, D is TRBD1 (6 bases). The V end lost 6 bases, the J end lost 11 bases, and 32 bases lay between the germline ends. Germline CDR1 LNHDA, CDR2 SQIVND (reference sequence). The CDR3 spans 18 residues. The whole variable domain, remainder taken from reference TRBV19 and TRBJ1-5, is DGGITQSPKYLFRKEGQNVTLSCEQNLNHDAMYWYRQDPGQGLRLIYYSQIVNDFQKGDIAEGYSVSREKKESFPLTVTSAQKNPTAFYLCASRINGITWDIEHTQHFGDGTRLSIL.

The chain links TRBV10-3 to TRBJ2-1, with D tentatively TRBD1 (6 bases). Trimming cost V 8 bases and J 8 bases, with 16 bases left between them. Germline V lookup: CDR1 ENHRY, CDR2 SYGVKD. CDR3 size: 13 residues. The DNA for the CDR3 is TGTGCCATCGCCCCGACAGGAACCCATGAGCAGTTCTTC. As protein: CAIAPTGTHEQFF.

This clonotype was found a few times. The chain employs TRBV20-1 and TRBJ2-3, with TRBD2 matching 8 bases. J gave up 5 bases and V 0 bases, and 7 bases lay outside the gene matches. CDR3 length: 15 residues. Per germline, CDR1 DFQATT and CDR2 SNEGSKA (reference sequence). In DNA, the CDR3 is TGCAGTGCTAGAGAAGGGACTAGTACCAGAGATACGCAGTATTTT. Encoded protein: CSAREGTSTRDTQYF.

The chain carries TRBV28 and TRBJ2-7, with 10 nucleotides matching TRBD2. The CDR3 length is 15 residues. The V and J ends lost 2 bases and 3 bases, in that order; junction bases with no gene match: 4. Germline lookup yields CDR1 MDHEN and CDR2 SYDVKM. The CDR3: CASSLPGLAYYEQYF. The CDR3 region has the DNA TGTGCCAGCAGTTTACCGGGACTAGCGTACTACGAGCAGTACTTC.

This clonotype has more than one count but fewer than ten. The V and J genes are TRBV3-1 and TRBJ2-1; 13 positions agree with TRBD2. V lost 4 bases to trimming and J lost 5 bases; unmatched junction nucleotides: 11. This CDR3 comprises 18 residues. Germline V lookup: CDR1 LGHDT, CDR2 YNNKEL (reference sequence). The CDR3 nucleotides are TGTGCCAGCAGCCCTTCTACTAGCGGGGGGGCGGACCACAATGAGCAGTTCTTC. Protein product: CASSPSTSGGADHNEQFF.

The rearrangement links TRBV13 to TRBJ2-5; 13 bases fit TRBD2. The length of the CDR3 is 16 residues. CDR1 and CDR2 (germline): PRHDT, FYEKMQ (reference sequence). The V segment lost 5 bases and the J segment 3 bases; nucleotides outside the gene matches: 6. The chain's CDR3 is CASSLTSGGAKETQYF. DNA for the CDR3: TGTGCCAGCAGCCTTACTAGCGGGGGGGCTAAAGAGACCCAGTACTTC.

V gene TRBV12-3 or TRBV12-4 combines with J gene TRBJ1-5, with a possible D match to TRBD1 (5 bases). The CDR3 has 16 residues. Trimming stripped 5 bases from V and 3 bases from J, with 17 bases between. The CDR3 is CASSLRQPLPNQPQHF. The CDR3 coding sequence is TGTGCCAGCAGTCTCAGACAGCCACTACCCAATCAGCCCCAGCATTTT.